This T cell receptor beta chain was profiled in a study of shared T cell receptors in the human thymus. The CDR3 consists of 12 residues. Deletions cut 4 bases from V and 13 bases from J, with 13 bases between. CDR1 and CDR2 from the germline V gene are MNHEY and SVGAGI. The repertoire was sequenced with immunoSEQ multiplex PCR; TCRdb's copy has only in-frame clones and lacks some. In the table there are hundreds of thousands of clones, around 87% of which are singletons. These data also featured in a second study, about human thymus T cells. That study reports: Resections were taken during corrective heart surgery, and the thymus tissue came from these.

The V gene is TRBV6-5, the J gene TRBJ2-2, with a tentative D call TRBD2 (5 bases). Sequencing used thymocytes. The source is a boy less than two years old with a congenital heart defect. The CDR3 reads CASSSRQGGLFF. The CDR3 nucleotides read TGTGCCAGCAGTTCCCGACAAGGAGGGCTGTTTTTT.